This T cell receptor (beta chain) was documented in a study of shared clonotypes between healthy human individuals. Generated by immunoSEQ multiplex PCR, the TCRdb table keeps only in-frame clones and is missing some. The table records around 1.4 million clones, approximately 98.5% of them present only once. There are 14 residues in the CDR3. V was cut by 6 bases and J by 5 bases, with 16 bases left in between. Germline V gene lookup returns CDR1 SEHNR and CDR2 FQNEAQ (reference sequence). This chain links TRBV7-9 with TRBJ2-5; D is perhaps TRBD1 or TRBD2 (5 bases each). This clonotype was sampled from a young man in good health. The sequenced sample was naive CD4+ T cells sorted from blood. Described subset: CD45RA+ positively selected. CDR3 residues: CASRLGGGWETQYF. Here the CDR3 DNA reads TGTGCCAGCAGGCTCGGTGGGGGATGGGAGACCCAGTACTTC.